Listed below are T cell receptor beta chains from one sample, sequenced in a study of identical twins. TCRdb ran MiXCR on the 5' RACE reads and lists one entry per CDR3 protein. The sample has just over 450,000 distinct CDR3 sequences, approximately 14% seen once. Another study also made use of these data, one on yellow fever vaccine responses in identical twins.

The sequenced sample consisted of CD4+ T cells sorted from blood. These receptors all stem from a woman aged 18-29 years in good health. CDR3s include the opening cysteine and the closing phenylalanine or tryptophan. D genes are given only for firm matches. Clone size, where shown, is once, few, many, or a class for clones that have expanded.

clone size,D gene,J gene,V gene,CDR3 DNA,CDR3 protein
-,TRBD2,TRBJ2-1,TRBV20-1,TGCAGTGCTAGAGATCCTAGCGGGGGGGCCCGTAAGCAGTTCTTC,CSARDPSGGARKQFF
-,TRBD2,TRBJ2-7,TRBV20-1,TGCAGTGCTAGAAGACCGGGGGGGTCCTACGAGCAGTACTTC,CSARRPGGSYEQYF
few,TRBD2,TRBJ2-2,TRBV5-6,TGTGCCAGCAGCGCGGGACTAGCGGGAGTAGGGACCGGGGAGCTGTTTTTT,CASSAGLAGVGTGELFF
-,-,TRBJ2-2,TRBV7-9,TGTGCCAGCAGTAGGGGTCGCGACACCGGGGAGCTGTTTTTT,CASSRGRDTGELFF
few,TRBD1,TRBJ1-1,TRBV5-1,TGCGCCAGCAGCTCGATACGGACAGGGGCTTTCTTT,CASSSIRTGAFF
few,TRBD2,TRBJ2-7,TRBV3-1,TGTGCCAGCAGGGATACTAGCGGGGCCTACGAGCAGTACTTC,CASRDTSGAYEQYF
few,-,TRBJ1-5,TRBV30,TGTGCCTGGAGTGGAGGTGATCAGCCCCAGCATTTT,CAWSGGDQPQHF
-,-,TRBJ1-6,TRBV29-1,TGCAGCGTTGATGCGTCGCATGGAAGATATAATTCACCCCTCCACTTT,CSVDASHGRYNSPLHF
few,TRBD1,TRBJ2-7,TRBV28,TGTGCCAGCAGTTCCCACCGGGACAGGGGGCGCGAGCAGTACTTC,CASSSHRDRGREQYF
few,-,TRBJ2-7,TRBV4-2,TGTGCCAGCATACTGGGCGAGCAGTACTTC,CASILGEQYF
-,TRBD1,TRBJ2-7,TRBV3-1,TGTGCCAGCAGCGGTAGCTCACAGGGGTACGAGCAGTACTTC,CASSGSSQGYEQYF
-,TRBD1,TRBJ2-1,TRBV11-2,TGTGCCAGCAGGAAACAGGGGGTTAACTACAATGAGCAGTTCTTC,CASRKQGVNYNEQFF
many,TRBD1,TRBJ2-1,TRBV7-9,TGTGCCAGCAGCTTAGGGGACAGGCTCTTAAATGAGCAGTTCTTC,CASSLGDRLLNEQFF
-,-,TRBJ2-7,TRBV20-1,TGCAGTGCACCGGACAGTTTTCGCTACGAGCAGTACTTC,CSAPDSFRYEQYF
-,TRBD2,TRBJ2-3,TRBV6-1,TGTGCCAGCAGTCGGAAGACTAGCGGGGGGGCTGCAGATACGCAGTATTTT,CASSRKTSGGAADTQYF
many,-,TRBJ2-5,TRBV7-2,TGTGCCAGCAGCATCAAAGAGACCCAGTACTTC,CASSIKETQYF
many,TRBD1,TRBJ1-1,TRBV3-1,TGTGCCAGCAGCAGGGGACAGGGGAACACTGAAGCTTTCTTT,CASSRGQGNTEAFF
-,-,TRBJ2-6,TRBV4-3,TGCGCCAGCAGCCAAGAACGGTCTCCTGGGGCCAACGTCCTGACTTTC,CASSQERSPGANVLTF
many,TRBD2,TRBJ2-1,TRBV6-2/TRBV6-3,TGTGCCAGCAGCGAACTAGCGGGCCTTGAGCAGTTCTTC,CASSELAGLEQFF
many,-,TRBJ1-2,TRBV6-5,TGTGCCAGCATTGATGTCAACTATGGCTACACCTTC,CASIDVNYGYTF
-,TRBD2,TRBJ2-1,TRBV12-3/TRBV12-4,TGTGCCAGCAGTCCTACTTGGTTAGCGGGGGGGCTCGACAATGAGCAGTTCTTC,CASSPTWLAGGLDNEQFF
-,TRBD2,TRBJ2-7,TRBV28,TGTGCCAGTCGATCAGGGACTAGCGGATCCTACGAGCAGTACTTC,CASRSGTSGSYEQYF
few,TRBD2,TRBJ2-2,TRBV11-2,TGTGCCAGCAGCTCGGGACTAGCGGGAGGAGTCATCGGGGAGCTGTTTTTT,CASSSGLAGGVIGELFF
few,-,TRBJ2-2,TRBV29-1,TGCAGCGTTCTCGGGCCTGCGAACACCGGGGAGCTGTTTTTT,CSVLGPANTGELFF
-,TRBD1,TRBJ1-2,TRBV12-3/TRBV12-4,TGTGCCAGCAGTTTGGGGGACAGGGGCCAACCTACTAACTATGGCTACACCTTC,CASSLGDRGQPTNYGYTF
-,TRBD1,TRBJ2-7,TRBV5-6,TGTGCCAGCAGCCCGGGCACAGGGGGCTTTGGAGAGCAGTACTTC,CASSPGTGGFGEQYF
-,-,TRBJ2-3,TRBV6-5,TGTGCCAGCAGTTATGGGCGAGGCACAGATACGCAGTATTTT,CASSYGRGTDTQYF
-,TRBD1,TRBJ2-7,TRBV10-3,TGTGCCATCAGTGAGGGACAGGGTCCTTACGAGCAGTACTTC,CAISEGQGPYEQYF
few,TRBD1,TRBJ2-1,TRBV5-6,TGTGCCAGCAGCTACGACAGGGGCGCAGGGGAGCAGTTCTTC,CASSYDRGAGEQFF
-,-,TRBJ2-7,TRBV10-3,TGTGCCATCAGTGCGTTAGTTAACTACGAGCAGTACTTC,CAISALVNYEQYF
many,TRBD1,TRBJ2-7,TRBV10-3,TGTGCCATCAGTCCCCGGACAGGGGTAAGGTACGAGCAGTACTTC,CAISPRTGVRYEQYF
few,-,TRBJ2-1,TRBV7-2,TGTGCCAGCAGCTTAACGGCTAGCTGGAGCTCCTACAATGAGCAGTTCTTC,CASSLTASWSSYNEQFF
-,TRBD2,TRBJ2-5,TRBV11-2,TGTGCCAGCAGCCCCCGCGGGGGACTAGCGAGCAAGACCCAGTACTTC,CASSPRGGLASKTQYF
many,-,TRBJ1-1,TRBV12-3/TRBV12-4,TGTGCCAGCAGTTTAGCGCAGGTCCCAGCTGAAGCTTTCTTT,CASSLAQVPAEAFF
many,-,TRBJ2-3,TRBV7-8,TGTGCCAGCAGCTTAACATCGGGCACAGATACGCAGTATTTT,CASSLTSGTDTQYF
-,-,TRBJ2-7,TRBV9,TGTGCCAGCAGCCCCTCTCGCAGGGTCAGAGACGAGCAGTACTTC,CASSPSRRVRDEQYF
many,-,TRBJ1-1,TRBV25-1,TGTGCCAGCGGCCCCGGGGGCTTGAACACTGAAGCTTTCTTT,CASGPGGLNTEAFF
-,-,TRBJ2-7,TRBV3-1,TGTGCCAGCAGTCAACCGGGGGACGCCCGAACCTACGAGCAGTACTTC,CASSQPGDARTYEQYF
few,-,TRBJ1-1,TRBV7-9,TGTGCCAGCAGCTCCCCATTTGAGGCGTACACTGAAGCTTTCTTT,CASSSPFEAYTEAFF
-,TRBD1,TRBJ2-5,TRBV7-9,TGTGCCAGCAGCTTAGATCAGGGGGCTGAGACCCAGTACTTC,CASSLDQGAETQYF
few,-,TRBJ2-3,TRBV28,TGTGCCAGCAGTTCCCTGGGACCCCTAGGGGTAGATACGCAGTATTTT,CASSSLGPLGVDTQYF
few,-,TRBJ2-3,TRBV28,TGTGCCAGCAGTTTTAGACTAACTTACACAGATACGCAGTATTTT,CASSFRLTYTDTQYF